This TCR beta chain was recovered during a study of T cell repertoires in cytomegalovirus infection. TCRdb re-called the reads with MiXCR, one entry per CDR3 protein. The sample shows 550,000 to 700,000 distinct CDR3 sequences, approximately 40% of them seen only once. Findings of the study overall: Dominating the ex vivo response were HLA-C-restricted CMV-specific TCR beta clonotypes.

Looked up from germline, CDR1 is SNHLY and CDR2 is FYNNEI. The CDR3 is made up of 15 amino acids. Trimming removed 1 base at V and 0 bases at J, with 9 bases between. Comment on this clonotype: Its antigen is as yet unknown.

This sample comprised cultured PBMCs, obtained from culture after CMV antigen stimulation. The rearrangement links TRBV2 to TRBJ1-1; D gene uncertain. The source is a human donor in good health (CMV status not recorded). Some clones in this sample may be carry-over from other donors' samples. The CDR3 DNA sequence: TGTGCCAGCAGTGAAGAGAGGTACATGAACACTGAAGCTTTCTTT. This codes for CASSEERYMNTEAFF.